These 23 T cell receptor beta chains came from one sample sequenced in a study of shared clonotypes between healthy human individuals. Data came from immunoSEQ multiplex PCR; TCRdb stores just in-frame clones and leaves some out. The data contain roughly 2,000,000 clones, roughly 95% of them singletons. It was CD45RO-negative cells, positively selected for CCR7, that made up naive CD8 cells, with terminally differentiated effector memory CD45RA+ cells excluded. Sequencing input: naive CD8+ T cells sorted from blood. These receptors were taken from a young man in good health.

A single count supports this clone. The J gene is TRBJ2-7, the V gene TRBV14, with 10 bases lining up with TRBD2. The CDR3 runs 17 residues. Trimming took 2 bases from V and 3 from J; bases not matched to a gene: 10. Looked up from germline, CDR1 is SGHDN and CDR2 is FVKESK. This CDR3 is CASSQYRSSGGIYEQYF. The DNA for the CDR3 is TGTGCCAGCAGCCAATACAGATCTAGCGGGGGAATCTACGAGCAGTACTTC.

The V and J genes are TRBV4-1 and TRBJ1-5; 7 nucleotides align to TRBD1. Trimming removed 0 bases from V and 7 bases from J; junction bases left unmatched: 9. The length of the CDR3 is 16 residues. Looked up from germline, CDR1 is MGHRA and CDR2 is YSYEKL. In DNA, the CDR3 is TGCGCCAGCAGCCAAGAATACAGGGGTTTTACCCAGCCCCAGCATTTT. Its translation is CASSQEYRGFTQPQHF.

The chain employs TRBV6-5 and TRBJ2-5; 7 bases map to TRBD2. With the DNA end fitting TRBJ2-7 better, the J assignment may be wrong. Germline V CDR1 and CDR2: MNHEY, SVGAGI. This CDR3 spans 14 amino acids. The CDR3 nucleotides are TGTGCCAGCAGTTCAGGACTAGGGAACTACGAGCAGTACTTC. Protein: CASSSGLGNYEQYF.

The chain carries TRBV4-1 and TRBJ2-2, with D unclear. V was pared by 2 bases and J by 6 bases, with 4 bases between. CDR1 is MGHRA, CDR2 YSYEKL, per germline. The CDR3 totals 12 residues. CDR3 residues: CASSQIAGELFF. The DNA for the CDR3 is TGCGCCAGCAGCCAAATAGCCGGGGAGCTGTTTTTT.

The chain uses TRBV29-1 and TRBJ1-2, with D possibly TRBD1 on 5 matching bases. The ends were cut back, 1 base at V and 3 bases at J, with 15 bases in the middle. Germline V gene lookup returns CDR1 SQVTM and CDR2 ANQGSEA. This CDR3 region has 15 residues. CDR3 in amino acids: CSVEGVQGVHYGYTF. DNA of the CDR3: TGCAGCGTTGAAGGTGTCCAGGGAGTACACTATGGCTACACCTTC. Complete variable domain (other parts from reference TRBV29-1 and TRBJ1-2): SAVISQKPSRDICQRGTSLTIQCQVDSQVTMMFWYRQQPGQSLTLIATANQGSEATYESGFVIDKFPISRPNLTFSTLTVSNMSPEDSSIYLCSVEGVQGVHYGYTFGSGTRLTVV.

The chain joins TRBV29-1 to TRBJ2-3; D is ambiguous. The V end lost 4 bases, the J end lost 3 bases, and 11 bases lay between the germline ends. The CDR3 has 13 amino acids. Germline V CDR1 and CDR2: SQVTM, ANQGSEA. CDR3 nucleotides: TGCAGCGTTGGGCAGGCCGGGACAGATACGCAGTATTTT. Protein: CSVGQAGTDTQYF.

This clone was seen more than once but under ten times. The V call is TRBV4-1, the J call TRBJ2-7; maybe TRBD1 (6 bases). Trimming removed 4 bases at V and 0 bases at J, with 10 bases between. Per the germline V gene, CDR1 is MGHRA and CDR2 is YSYEKL. CDR3 length equals 14 residues. In DNA, the CDR3 is TGCGCCAGCAGCCCAGGGACACGCTCCTACGAGCAGTACTTC. This codes for CASSPGTRSYEQYF.

V gene TRBV27 combines with J gene TRBJ2-7; possibly TRBD1 for D (6 bases). Between the trimmed V and J ends, which lost 3 bases and 3 bases, there was a span of 12 bases. Germline V gives CDR1 MNHEY, CDR2 SMNVEV (reference sequence). The CDR3 runs to 14 residues. CDR3 coding DNA: TGTGCCAGCAGTTTTAATGGCAGGGGCTACGAGCAGTACTTC. Its protein product is CASSFNGRGYEQYF.

The V gene is TRBV5-4, the J gene TRBJ2-7, with TRBD2 matching 8 bases. CDR1 SGHNT and CDR2 YYREEE come from the germline V gene (reference sequence). The CDR3 spans 17 residues. V was pared by 2 bases and J by 1 base, with 11 bases of the junction left unmatched. The CDR3, as DNA: TGTGCCAGCAGCTTAAGAAGGCCGAGCGGGAGTTCCTACGAGCAGTACTTC. Its protein is CASSLRRPSGSSYEQYF.

The CDR3 spells CASMGQLGYGYTF. The CDR3 DNA follows: TGTGCCAGCATGGGACAGTTGGGCTATGGCTACACCTTC. The chain has TRBV6-4 and TRBJ1-2; 7 bases agree with TRBD1. CDR1 is MRHNA and CDR2 is SNTAGT in the germline V gene. Germline trimming cut 7 bases from V and 4 bases from J; bases unmatched to any gene: 6. The CDR3 spans 13 residues.

V gene TRBV6-1 combines with J gene TRBJ2-3; D is ambiguous. Trimming took 2 bases from V and 0 from J, leaving 9 bases between them. The CDR3 extends over 15 amino acids. The V gene's germline CDR1 is MNHNS and CDR2 SASEGT. In DNA form, the CDR3 reads TGTGCCAGCAGTGAAATTGGAGTTAGCACAGATACGCAGTATTTT. This codes for CASSEIGVSTDTQYF.

This chain connects TRBV4-1 to TRBJ2-3; 8 positions match TRBD2. The junction had 3 bases not matched to a gene; V was cut back by 3 bases and J by 1 base. The CDR3 consists of 15 residues. The germline V gene encodes CDR1 MGHRA and CDR2 YSYEKL. DNA of the CDR3: TGCGCCAGCAGCCACCCGACTAGCGGCACAGATACGCAGTATTTT. This sequence encodes CASSHPTSGTDTQYF.

Points on this clone: This sample also contains other DNA sequences that code for the same CDR3. The chain links TRBV6-6 to TRBJ2-3; D gene uncertain. Looked up from germline, CDR1 is MNHNY and CDR2 is SVGAGI (reference sequence). The CDR3 runs to 12 residues. Trimming cost V 4 bases and J 0 bases, with 2 bases left between them. Here the CDR3 DNA reads TGTGCCAGCAGTTCCAGCACAGATACGCAGTATTTT. Its translation: CASSSSTDTQYF.

CDR3 in DNA: TGCGCCAGCAGCCAAGATCGAGATGGATTCAGTGGTTGGAATGAGCAGTTCTTC. It is translated as CASSQDRDGFSGWNEQFF. This chain links TRBV4-1 with TRBJ2-1; no firm D call. Germline CDR1 and CDR2: MGHRA and YSYEKL. V was clipped by 0 bases and J by 7 bases, with 22 bases between them. The CDR3 consists of 18 residues.

The chain uses TRBV5-5 and TRBJ2-7; D gene ambiguous. The V gene's germline CDR1 is SGHKS and CDR2 YYEKEE (reference sequence). CDR3 length: 14 amino acids. With 2 bases removed from V and 3 bases from J, the gap between germline ends came to 12 bases. The CDR3 bases are TGTGCCAGCAGCTTATGGCAGGCAAACTACGAGCAGTACTTC. It translates to CASSLWQANYEQYF.

This chain uses TRBV7-2 with TRBJ2-1; possible D gene TRBD2, 6 bases. This CDR3 is built from 15 residues. With 6 bases removed from V and 2 bases from J, the gap between germline ends came to 14 bases. CDR1 and CDR2 from the germline V gene are SGHTA and FQGNSA. The CDR3 bases are TGTGCCAGCAGATACAACCTAGCGACCTACAATGAGCAGTTCTTC. It translates to CASRYNLATYNEQFF.

This chain uses TRBV6-5 with TRBJ1-4; 7 bases align to TRBD1. Germline lookup yields CDR1 MNHEY and CDR2 SVGAGI. V dropped 2 bases and J dropped 11; count of bases not matched to a gene: 5. CDR3 length: 13 residues. CDR3 bases: TGTGCCAGCAGTTACATTGAACAGGGGAAACTGTTTTTT. As protein: CASSYIEQGKLFF.

The chain uses TRBV6-1 and TRBJ2-1; 9 nucleotides align to TRBD2. Germline assignment: CDR1 MNHNS and CDR2 SASEGT. The V gene end was trimmed by 8 bases and the J gene end by 5 bases; junction bases not matched to a gene: 7. This CDR3 has 14 residues. This chain's CDR3 is CASFVSGSHNEQFF. The CDR3 DNA sequence: TGTGCCAGCTTTGTTAGCGGGAGTCACAATGAGCAGTTCTTC.

The chain recombines TRBV6-6 with TRBJ1-1; D might be TRBD1 (6 bases). V shed 0 bases and J shed 4 bases, with 12 bases lying between them. Germline CDR1 and CDR2: MNHNY and SVGAGI (reference sequence). CDR3 length: 15 residues. The CDR3 DNA sequence: TGTGCCAGCAGTTACTCTTTCCGGGACACCACTGAAGCTTTCTTT. Protein sequence: CASSYSFRDTTEAFF.

The chain is built from TRBV19 and TRBJ1-1, with no clear D. CDR1 LNHDA and CDR2 SQIVND come from the germline V gene (reference sequence). The CDR3 loop spans 14 amino acids. The V end lost 6 bases, the J end lost 0 bases, and 11 bases lay between the germline ends. Here the CDR3 reads CASSNLALNTEAFF. The CDR3 DNA sequence: TGTGCCAGTAGCAACCTAGCGCTGAACACTGAAGCTTTCTTT.

As regards this clone: Additional DNA sequences in this sample encode the identical CDR3. The chain employs TRBV29-1 and TRBJ2-1; TRBD2 aligns across 10 bases. The germline V gene has CDR1 SQVTM and CDR2 ANQGSEA. The CDR3 is 15 residues long. V lost 4 bases, J lost 1 base, and 4 bases stayed unmatched. CDR3 residues: CSVGGLAVSYNEQFF. CDR3 nucleotides: TGCAGCGTTGGAGGACTAGCGGTTTCCTACAATGAGCAGTTCTTC.

This chain uses TRBV4-1 with TRBJ2-7; D may correspond to TRBD1 or TRBD2 (5 bases each). Germline V CDR1 and CDR2: MGHRA, YSYEKL. CDR3 size: 17 residues. The V and J ends lost 0 bases and 4 bases respectively, with 19 bases between them. The CDR3 loop is CASSQDVSGAFLYEQYF. The CDR3 DNA reads TGCGCCAGCAGCCAAGATGTTTCCGGGGCTTTCCTTTACGAGCAGTACTTC.

This chain connects TRBV5-1 to TRBJ2-1; 10 nucleotides agree with TRBD2. Germline CDR1 is SGHRS and CDR2 is YFSETQ. With 0 bases clipped from V and 4 bases from J, the junction kept 4 bases outside the gene matches. The CDR3 runs to 16 residues. The CDR3 region is CASSLEGTSVYNEQFF. CDR3 DNA sequence: TGCGCCAGCAGCTTGGAGGGGACTAGCGTTTACAATGAGCAGTTCTTC.